One and the same sample provided the 16 T cell receptor beta chains below, sequenced in a study of regulatory T cells in long-lasting Graves disease. CDR3 regions were amplified by Arm-PCR using iRepertoire HTBI primers to build TCR beta libraries. MiXCR, applied by TCRdb to the multiplex PCR reads, yields one record per CDR3 protein. The sample shows 650,000 to 700,000 distinct CDR3 sequences, about 30% of them seen only once. Time point specified: persistent/refractory GD, antithyroid drugs over 5 years with positive TRAb. Making the TCR library involved RNA that had been extracted from PBMCs. Sequenced here: peripheral blood mononuclear cells (PBMCs), sampled when the disease was refractory, from a patient treated with antithyroid drugs. The source is a female donor with Graves disease.

The V gene is TRBV6-2 or TRBV6-3, the J gene TRBJ2-1, with 15 bases fitting TRBD2. The length of the CDR3 is 17 residues. Germline values: CDR1 MNHEY, CDR2 SVGEGT. Trimming removed 0 bases from V and 10 bases from J; junction bases left unmatched: 7. The CDR3 loop is CASSYSGTSGRTWEQFF. In nucleotides, the CDR3 is TGTGCCAGCAGTTACTCGGGGACTAGCGGGAGGACCTGGGAGCAGTTCTTC.

This clonotype has only a few counts. The V call is TRBV12-3 or TRBV12-4, the J call TRBJ2-7; D remains unclear. The CDR3 consists of 15 residues. Trimming cost V 4 bases and J 3 bases, with 16 bases left between them. The CDR3 DNA reads TGTGCCAGCAGTTACAACGACCAGTGGTACTACGAGCAGTACTTC. Amino acid sequence: CASSYNDQWYYEQYF.

This clonotype appeared a single time. One end of the junction fails to match germline, which may point to a read error. The chain recombines TRBV6-1 with TRBJ1-1; the match to TRBD1 covers 8 bases. The CDR3 contains 13 residues. Germline V CDR1 and CDR2: MNHNS, SASEGT. Here the CDR3 reads CASTQGAETEAFF. CDR3 coding DNA: TGTGCCAGCACGCAGGGGGCAGAAACTGAAGCCTTCTTT.

This clonotype has more than one count but fewer than ten. The gene calls are TRBV30 and TRBJ1-1; D uncertain. CDR1 is GTSNPN and CDR2 is SVGIG in the germline V gene (reference sequence). This CDR3 has 16 amino acids. V gave up 1 base and J gave up 0 bases, with 15 bases separating them. The CDR3 nucleotides read TGTGCCTGGAGTGATGGGTTACCTACAATGAACACTGAAGCTTTCTTT. Translated: CAWSDGLPTMNTEAFF. Complete variable domain (other parts from reference TRBV30 and TRBJ1-1): SQTIHQWPATLVQPVGSPLSLECTVEGTSNPNLYWYRQAAGRGLQLLFYSVGIGQISSEVPQNLSASRPQDRQFILSSKKLLLSDSGFYLCAWSDGLPTMNTEAFFGQGTRLTVV.

CDR3 DNA: TGTGCCACCATCCATCAGGGGTATTCCACTGAAGCTTTCTTT. This sequence encodes CATIHQGYSTEAFF. J is TRBJ1-1 and V is TRBV15, with a possible D match to TRBD1 (6 bases). Germline CDR1 is LNHNV and CDR2 is YYDKDF (reference sequence). Trimming took 7 bases from V and 4 from J, leaving 16 bases between them. This CDR3 spans 14 amino acids.

The rearrangement links TRBV28 to TRBJ2-7; D tentatively fits TRBD1 or TRBD2 (6 bases each). Germline values: CDR1 MDHEN, CDR2 SYDVKM. The V end lost 2 bases, the J end lost 9 bases, and 11 bases lay between the germline ends. This CDR3 spans 12 amino acids. The CDR3 DNA sequence: TGTGCCAGCAGTTTAACGGGGGCGCGGCAGTACTTC. This translates into CASSLTGARQYF. The complete variable domain, with remaining parts taken from reference TRBV28 and TRBJ2-7, reads DVKVTQSSRYLVKRTGEKVFLECVQDMDHENMFWYRQDPGLGLRLIYFSYDVKMKEKGDIPEGYSVSREKKERFSLILESASTNQTSMYLCASSLTGARQYFGPGTRLTVT.

In its sample, this clonotype was seen a few times. The chain carries TRBV12-3 or TRBV12-4 and TRBJ1-3; 9 bases align to TRBD1. Trimming at V came to 6 bases and at J to 7 bases, leaving 10 bases not matched to a gene. The CDR3 sequence is 15 residues long. CDR3 bases: TGTGCCAGCAGCGTGACCGGGACAGGGTTGAACACCATATATTTT. Translating it yields CASSVTGTGLNTIYF.

The V and J genes are TRBV20-1 and TRBJ1-1; TRBD1 is a possible D gene (5 bases). Trimming stripped 6 bases from V and 3 bases from J, with 14 bases between. The CDR3 runs to 13 residues. The germline gives CDR1 DFQATT, CDR2 SNEGSKA (reference sequence). The chain's CDR3 is CSALTVTDTEAFF. Written as DNA, the CDR3 is TGCAGTGCCCTGACAGTTACGGACACTGAAGCTTTCTTT.

This sequence joins TRBV19 and TRBJ1-3, with no clear D. V lost 9 bases, J lost 0 bases, and 12 bases lay in between. The CDR3 length is 14 residues. CDR1 and CDR2 from the germline V gene are LNHDA and SQIVND (reference sequence). The CDR3 loop reads CASNRQISGNTIYF. The CDR3 region has the DNA TGTGCCAGCAACCGACAAATCTCTGGAAACACCATATATTTT.

This rearrangement joins TRBV5-1 to TRBJ2-1; 9 nucleotides agree with TRBD2. V lost 7 bases and J lost 9; bases outside the gene matches: 11. CDR1 is SGHRS, CDR2 YFSETQ, per germline. The CDR3 covers 14 residues. The CDR3 spells CASSPSGVLGEQFF. CDR3 DNA sequence: TGCGCCAGCTCACCTAGCGGGGTATTGGGTGAGCAGTTCTTC.

This clonotype was recorded at least ten times. The chain uses TRBV11-2 and TRBJ1-4; a weak D match, TRBD1 (5 bases). CDR3 length: 15 amino acids. Trimming took off 0 bases at V and 7 bases at J, with 12 bases between the two ends. The germline V gene has CDR1 SGHAT and CDR2 FQNNGV. In DNA form, the CDR3 reads TGTGCCAGCAGCTTAGATGGGGCCGGTGGTGAAAAACTGTTTTTT. As protein: CASSLDGAGGEKLFF.

The chain employs TRBV27 and TRBJ1-1; D is undetermined. Germline V gene lookup returns CDR1 MNHEY and CDR2 SMNVEV (reference sequence). The ends were cut back, 6 bases at V and 4 bases at J, with 15 bases in the middle. The CDR3 has 14 amino acids. CDR3 sequence reads: CASRTGIAGTEAFF. DNA for the CDR3: TGTGCCAGCAGGACCGGGATAGCGGGCACTGAAGCTTTCTTT.

The chain has TRBV11-2 and TRBJ1-1; a possible D gene is TRBD1 (6 bases). Germline V gives CDR1 SGHAT, CDR2 FQNNGV. The CDR3 contains 14 residues. V gave up 5 bases and J gave up 1 base, with 11 bases separating them. This CDR3 reads CASSEGEANTEAFF. The CDR3 DNA sequence: TGTGCCAGCAGCGAGGGGGAGGCGAACACTGAAGCTTTCTTT.

About this clonotype itself: This sequence may be a read error, since a much larger clone differs from it by one base. The chain carries TRBV12-3 or TRBV12-4 and TRBJ2-5; TRBD2 agrees at 8 bases. This CDR3 comprises 14 residues. The trim removed 5 bases at V and 5 bases at J, leaving 7 bases unmatched. Written as DNA, the CDR3 is TGTGCCAGCAGTGAGAGCGGGAGTGTTGAGACCCAGTACTTC. Translation: CASSESGSVETQYF.

The sample holds a few counts of this clonotype. The chain employs TRBV19 and TRBJ1-2, with D perhaps matching TRBD1 (5 bases). V lost 4 bases, J lost 5 bases, and 20 bases lay in between. CDR3 size: 16 residues. The germline V gene has CDR1 LNHDA and CDR2 SQIVND (reference sequence). CDR3 nucleotide sequence: TGTGCCAGTAGTACGGCAGGGTCCCTCATCTGGTATGGCTACACCTTC. It translates to CASSTAGSLIWYGYTF.

This clonotype was found a few times. This rearrangement joins TRBV5-5 to TRBJ2-5, with D maybe TRBD2 (5 bases). This CDR3 region has 15 residues. Trimming removed 2 bases at V and 4 bases at J, with 15 bases between. CDR1 and CDR2 from the germline V gene are SGHKS and YYEKEE (reference sequence). CDR3 sequence: CASSLAGSGGETQYF. Written as DNA, the CDR3 is TGTGCCAGCAGCTTAGCCGGGTCCGGAGGAGAGACCCAGTACTTC.